Listed below are T cell receptor beta chains from one sample, sequenced in a study of cytomegalovirus exposure and HLA in healthy donors. Sequenced by immunoSEQ multiplex PCR; TCRdb stores in-frame clones only, minus some. Here the sample spans approximately 160,000 clones, roughly 76% being singletons. Sequencing was carried out using PBMCs. The receptor set was obtained from a human donor in good health. Both conserved end residues are trimmed from each CDR3. The D gene is left open where the match is weak. Size tells how often a clone was seen (once, few, many) or the class of an expanded clone, and some rows leave it out.

v_gene,j_gene,d_gene,abundance,CDR3aa
TRBV9,TRBJ1-6,.,.,ASSADVGQNNSPLH
TRBV7-9,TRBJ1-2,TRBD1,once,ASSPTLDRPTMGYT
TRBV7-9,TRBJ2-7,TRBD1,.,ASSPDREIYEQY
TRBV6-6,TRBJ1-1,.,.,ASSYSRSSGRTEAF
TRBV7-9,TRBJ2-7,.,.,ASSSSSYEQY
TRBV6-1,TRBJ1-4,.,.,ASRHLANEKLF
TRBV19,TRBJ1-6,TRBD1,.,ASTIAGGSYNSPLH
TRBV11-3,TRBJ2-5,.,.,ASSLGLVVLPDQETQY
TRBV5-1,TRBJ2-6,.,.,ASSPNYLLSGANVLT
TRBV19,TRBJ2-7,TRBD1,.,ASSNRDRDQYEQY
TRBV2,TRBJ2-3,TRBD2,few,ASSESTSGGRGDTQY
TRBV7-8,TRBJ2-7,.,.,ASSLTGSAYEQY
TRBV7-8,TRBJ1-1,TRBD1,once,ATDRARTAEAF